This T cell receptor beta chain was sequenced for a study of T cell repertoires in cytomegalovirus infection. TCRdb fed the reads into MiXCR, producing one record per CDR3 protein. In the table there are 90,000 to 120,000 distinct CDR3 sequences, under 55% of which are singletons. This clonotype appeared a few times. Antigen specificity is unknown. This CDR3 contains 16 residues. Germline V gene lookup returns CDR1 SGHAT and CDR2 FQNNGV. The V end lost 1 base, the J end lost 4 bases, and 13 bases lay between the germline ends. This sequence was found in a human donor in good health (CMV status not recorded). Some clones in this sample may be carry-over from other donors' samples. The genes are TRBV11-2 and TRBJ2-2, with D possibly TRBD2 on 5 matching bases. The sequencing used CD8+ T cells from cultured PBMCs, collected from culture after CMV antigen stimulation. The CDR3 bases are TGTGCCAGCAGCTTAGTTGAGGGTTCGAGCACCGGGGAGCTGTTTTTT. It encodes CASSLVEGSSTGELFF.